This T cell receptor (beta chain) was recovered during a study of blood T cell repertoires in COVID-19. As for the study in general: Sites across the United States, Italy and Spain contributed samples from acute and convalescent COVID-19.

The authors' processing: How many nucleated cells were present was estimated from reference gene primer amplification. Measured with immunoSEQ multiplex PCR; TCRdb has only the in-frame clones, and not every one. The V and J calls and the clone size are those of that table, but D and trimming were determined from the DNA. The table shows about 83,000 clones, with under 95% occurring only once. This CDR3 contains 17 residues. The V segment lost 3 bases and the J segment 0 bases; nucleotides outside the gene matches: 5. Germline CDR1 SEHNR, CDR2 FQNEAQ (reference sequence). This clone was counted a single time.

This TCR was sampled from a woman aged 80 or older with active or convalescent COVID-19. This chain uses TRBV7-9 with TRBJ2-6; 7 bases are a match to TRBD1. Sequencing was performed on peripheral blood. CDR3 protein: CASSFRTGSSGANVLTF. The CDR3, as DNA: TGTGCCAGCAGCTTTAGGACAGGCTCCTCTGGGGCCAACGTCCTGACTTTC.